This TCR beta chain was profiled in a study of cytomegalovirus exposure and HLA in healthy donors. Study results and limitations: According to a subsequent analysis, TCR clusters identified in the first cohort showed a tendency to co-occur across the 100 to 150 validation repertoires. Accounts indicate the classifier identified cytomegalovirus status with strong specificity and sensitivity.

Comments on this clone: Antigen specificity is unknown.

Germline loops: CDR1 SGDLS, CDR2 YYNGEE. Trimming cost V 0 bases and J 2 bases, with 3 bases left between them. This CDR3 region has 14 residues. Clones were read by immunoSEQ multiplex PCR, and TCRdb kept only the in-frame ones, dropping some. The data show 150,000 to 200,000 clones, about 95% seen once. Sequences were obtained from PBMCs. The chain couples TRBV9 to TRBJ2-6; unclear D gene. This TCR was recovered from a woman younger than 30 in good health and CMV-seronegative. Here the CDR3 DNA reads TGTGCCAGCAGCGTAGTAGCTGGGGCCAACGTCCTGACTTTC. Encoded protein: CASSVVAGANVLTF.